This T cell receptor (beta chain) was identified in a study of intratumoral heterogeneity in liver cancer. Study-wide context: In the full roughly 13-patient cohort, the median age was around 60 years and the majority of patients were male. To investigate intratumor heterogeneity, the study integrated RNA-seq, DNA sequencing, TCR-seq and SNP array data drawn from multiple regions of hepatocellular carcinoma specimens. The overall cohort comprised some 70 multiregional samples from about 14 HCC patients, with 50 or so tumoral and roughly 20 adjacent nontumoral regions.

The H label marked samples taken from distinct, geographically separated regions of the hepatocellular carcinoma nodule. All patients had early-stage hepatocellular carcinoma and received no therapy before surgical resection. The sampled areas showed no macroscopic signs of necrosis or hemorrhage. TCR sequencing (ImmunoSeq) was performed on multiple regions from two patients. Frozen tissue samples from resection were taken at least 1 cm away from one another. The DNeasy blood and tissue kit was used to extract genomic DNA from bulk tissue. The immunoSEQ assay was used to sequence TCR beta chain CDR3 regions from genomic DNA. Rearranged VDJ segments were amplified with primers annealing to V and J segments. From the authors' description of their analysis: The ImmunoSeq Analyzer software was used to calculate clonality and richness metrics. Differentially abundant clones between regions were identified using Fisher's exact test plus a beta-binomial method for added stringency. As stored in TCRdb, this immuneACCESS dataset retains in-frame rearrangements with V and J assigned. A fraction of the clones does not appear; measured against another copy, unresolved V genes explain less than half of the discrepancy, and the remainder lacks a known reason. V, J and clone size reflect that table, while D and trimming were determined from the DNA. This sample gives 5,000 to 8,000 clones in total; about 71% of them show up just once. The ten largest clonotypes hold more than 35% of the sample.

The V end loses 2 bases and the J end loses 3 bases, and a stretch of 17 bases separates them. The CDR3 numbers 16 residues from cysteine through phenylalanine. Kept here is only the CDR3 DNA, which spans 48 bases and is read in frame from base 1. CDR1 and CDR2 are read off the germline V gene as MNHEY and SVGAGI. This clone showed up just a few times. The clone's antigen remains unknown. No qualities accompany the bases; no much larger clone lies one base away. Broad study findings and their caveats: In each sequenced patient, significantly more unique T-cell clonal expansions were found in tumor region a than in region b. A relatively low patient number and under-sampled tumor-infiltrating lymphocyte representation were acknowledged by the authors as limitations. TCR sequencing was reported to confirm the RNA-seq-based estimates of regional differences in tumor-infiltrating lymphocyte burden. Overall T cell clonality did not differ significantly between tumor regions within either sequenced patient.

Here the sequenced sample was tumor tissue, taken before any cancer treatment. The rearranged chain carries TRBV6-5 and TRBJ2-7, with TRBD2 as a weak D call on 6 bases. The sequence was collected from a woman aged 70-85 years with hepatocellular carcinoma. The CDR3 protein: CASSYGSRASDYEQYF. In nucleotides, the sequence is TGTGCCAGCAGTTACGGCTCGAGGGCTAGCGACTACGAGCAGTACTTC.